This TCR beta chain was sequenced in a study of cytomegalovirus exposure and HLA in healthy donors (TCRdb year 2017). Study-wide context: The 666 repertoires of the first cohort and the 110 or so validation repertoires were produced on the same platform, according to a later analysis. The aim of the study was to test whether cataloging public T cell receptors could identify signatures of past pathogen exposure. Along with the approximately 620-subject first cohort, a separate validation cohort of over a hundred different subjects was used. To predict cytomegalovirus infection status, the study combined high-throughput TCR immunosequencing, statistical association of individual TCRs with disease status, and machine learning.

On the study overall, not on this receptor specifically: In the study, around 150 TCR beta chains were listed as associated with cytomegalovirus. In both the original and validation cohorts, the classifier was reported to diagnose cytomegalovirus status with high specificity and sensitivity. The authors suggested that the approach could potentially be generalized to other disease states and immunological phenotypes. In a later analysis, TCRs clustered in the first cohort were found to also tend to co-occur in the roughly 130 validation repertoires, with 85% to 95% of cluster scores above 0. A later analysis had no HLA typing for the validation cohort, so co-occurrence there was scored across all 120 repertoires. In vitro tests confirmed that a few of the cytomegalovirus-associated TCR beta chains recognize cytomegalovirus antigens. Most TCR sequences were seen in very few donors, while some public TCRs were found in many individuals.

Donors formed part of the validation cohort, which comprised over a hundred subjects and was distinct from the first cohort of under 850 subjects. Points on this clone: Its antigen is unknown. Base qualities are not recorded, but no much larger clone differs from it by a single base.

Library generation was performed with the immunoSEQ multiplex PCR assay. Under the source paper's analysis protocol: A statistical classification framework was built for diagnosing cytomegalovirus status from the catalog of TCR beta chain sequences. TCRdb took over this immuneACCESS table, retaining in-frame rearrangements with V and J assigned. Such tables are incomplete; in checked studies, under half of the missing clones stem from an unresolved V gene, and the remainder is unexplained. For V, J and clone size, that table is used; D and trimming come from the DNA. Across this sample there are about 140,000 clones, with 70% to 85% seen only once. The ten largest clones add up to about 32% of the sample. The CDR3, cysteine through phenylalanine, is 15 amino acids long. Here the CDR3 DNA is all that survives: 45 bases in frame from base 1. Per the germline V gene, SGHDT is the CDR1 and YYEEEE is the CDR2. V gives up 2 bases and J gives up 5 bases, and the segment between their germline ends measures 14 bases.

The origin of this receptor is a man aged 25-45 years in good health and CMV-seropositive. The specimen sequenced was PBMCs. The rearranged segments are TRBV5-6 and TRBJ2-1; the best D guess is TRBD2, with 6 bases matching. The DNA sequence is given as TGTGCCAGCAGCTTCGGGGGAGTAGTTGACAATGAGCAGTTCTTC. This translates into CASSFGGVVDNEQFF.